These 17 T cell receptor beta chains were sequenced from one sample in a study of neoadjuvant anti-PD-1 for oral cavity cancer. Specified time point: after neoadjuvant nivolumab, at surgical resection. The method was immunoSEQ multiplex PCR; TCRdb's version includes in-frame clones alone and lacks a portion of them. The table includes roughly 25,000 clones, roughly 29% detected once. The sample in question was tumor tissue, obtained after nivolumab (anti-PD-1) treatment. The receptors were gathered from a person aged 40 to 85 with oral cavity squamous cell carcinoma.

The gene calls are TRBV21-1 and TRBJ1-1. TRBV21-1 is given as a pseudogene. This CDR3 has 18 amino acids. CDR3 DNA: TGTGCCAGCAGCAAAGCCAGGGAGATCTGGTCAATGAACACTGAAGCTTTCTTT. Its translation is CASSKAREIWSMNTEAFF.

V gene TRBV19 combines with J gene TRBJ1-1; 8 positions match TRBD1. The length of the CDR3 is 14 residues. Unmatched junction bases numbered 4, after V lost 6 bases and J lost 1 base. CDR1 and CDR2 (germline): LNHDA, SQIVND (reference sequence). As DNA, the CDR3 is TGTGCCAGTAGACAGGGGGTCAAGAACACTGAAGCTTTCTTT. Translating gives CASRQGVKNTEAFF.

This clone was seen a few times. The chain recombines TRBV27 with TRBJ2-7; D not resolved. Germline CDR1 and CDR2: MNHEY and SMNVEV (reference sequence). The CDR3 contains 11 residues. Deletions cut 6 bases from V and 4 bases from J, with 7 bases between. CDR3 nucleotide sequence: TGTGCCAGCAGGGCCGGGTACGAGCAGTACTTC. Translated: CASRAGYEQYF.

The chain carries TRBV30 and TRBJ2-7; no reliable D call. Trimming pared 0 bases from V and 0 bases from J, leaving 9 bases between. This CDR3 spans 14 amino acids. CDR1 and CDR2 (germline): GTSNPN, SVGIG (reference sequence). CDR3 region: CAWSVSSSSYEQYF. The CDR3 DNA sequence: TGTGCCTGGAGTGTATCGAGCAGCTCCTACGAGCAGTACTTC.

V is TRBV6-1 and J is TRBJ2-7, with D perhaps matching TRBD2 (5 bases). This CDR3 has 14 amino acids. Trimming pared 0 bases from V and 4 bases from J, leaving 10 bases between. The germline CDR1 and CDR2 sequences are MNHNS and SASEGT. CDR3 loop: CASSEALRGYEQYF. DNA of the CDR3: TGTGCCAGCAGTGAAGCGCTTCGGGGTTACGAGCAGTACTTC.

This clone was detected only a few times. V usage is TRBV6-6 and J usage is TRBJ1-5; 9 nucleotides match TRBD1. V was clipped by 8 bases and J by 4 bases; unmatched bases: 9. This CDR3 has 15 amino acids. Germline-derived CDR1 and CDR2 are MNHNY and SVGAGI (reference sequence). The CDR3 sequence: CASADPGQGNQPQHF. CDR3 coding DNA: TGTGCCAGCGCCGACCCGGGACAGGGAAATCAGCCCCAGCATTTT.

CDR3 sequence (DNA): TGTGCCAGCAGTCTTGGGGGTATTAGGTATTGGGATCCCGGGGAGCTGTTTTTT. Residues: CASSLGGIRYWDPGELFF. The gene calls are TRBV28 and TRBJ2-2; D might be TRBD1 or TRBD2, each matching 5 bases. The CDR3 consists of 18 residues. Germline CDR1 and CDR2: MDHEN and SYDVKM. V shed 5 bases and J shed 6 bases, with 25 bases lying between them.

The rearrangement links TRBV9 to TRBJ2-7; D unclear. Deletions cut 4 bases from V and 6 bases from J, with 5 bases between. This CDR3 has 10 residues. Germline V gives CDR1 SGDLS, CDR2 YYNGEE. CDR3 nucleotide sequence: TGTGCCAGCAGCCCCCGCGAGCAGTACTTC. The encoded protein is CASSPREQYF.

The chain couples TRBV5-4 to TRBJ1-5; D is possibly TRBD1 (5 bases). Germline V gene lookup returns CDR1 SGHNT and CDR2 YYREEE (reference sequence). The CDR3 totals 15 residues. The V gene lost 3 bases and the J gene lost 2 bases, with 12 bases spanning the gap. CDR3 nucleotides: TGTGCCAGCAGCTCGCAGGGTTTGGGCAATCAGCCCCAGCATTTT. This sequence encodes CASSSQGLGNQPQHF.

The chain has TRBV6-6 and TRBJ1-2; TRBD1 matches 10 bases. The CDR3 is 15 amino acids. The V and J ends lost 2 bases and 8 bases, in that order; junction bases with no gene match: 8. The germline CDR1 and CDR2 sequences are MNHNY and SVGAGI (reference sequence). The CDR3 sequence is CASSYPTGGAYGYTF. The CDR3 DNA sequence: TGTGCCAGCAGTTACCCGACAGGGGGCGCATACGGCTACACCTTC.

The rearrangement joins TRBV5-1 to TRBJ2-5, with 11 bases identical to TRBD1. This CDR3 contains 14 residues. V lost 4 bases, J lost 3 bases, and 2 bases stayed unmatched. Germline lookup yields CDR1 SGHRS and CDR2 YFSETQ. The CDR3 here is CASSMGQGEETQYF. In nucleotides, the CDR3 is TGCGCCAGCAGCATGGGACAGGGGGAAGAGACCCAGTACTTC.

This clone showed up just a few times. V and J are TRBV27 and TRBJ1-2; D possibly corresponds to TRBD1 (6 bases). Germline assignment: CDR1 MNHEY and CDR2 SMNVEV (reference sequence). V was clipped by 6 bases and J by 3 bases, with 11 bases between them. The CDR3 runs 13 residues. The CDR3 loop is CASSRQVDYGYTF. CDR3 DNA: TGTGCCAGCAGCCGACAGGTAGACTATGGCTACACCTTC.

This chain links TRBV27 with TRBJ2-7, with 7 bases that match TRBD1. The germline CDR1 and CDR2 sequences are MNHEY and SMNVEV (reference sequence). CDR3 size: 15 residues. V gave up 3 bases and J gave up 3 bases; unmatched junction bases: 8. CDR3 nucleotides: TGTGCCAGCAGTTTTGGTAGGGGACAGATCTACGAGCAGTACTTC. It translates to CASSFGRGQIYEQYF.

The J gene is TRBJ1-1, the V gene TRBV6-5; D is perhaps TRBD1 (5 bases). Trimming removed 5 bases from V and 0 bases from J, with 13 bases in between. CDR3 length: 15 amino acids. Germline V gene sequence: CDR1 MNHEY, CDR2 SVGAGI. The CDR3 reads CASSPLGLLNTEAFF. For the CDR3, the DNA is TGTGCCAGCAGTCCTCTGGGACTGCTGAACACTGAAGCTTTCTTT.

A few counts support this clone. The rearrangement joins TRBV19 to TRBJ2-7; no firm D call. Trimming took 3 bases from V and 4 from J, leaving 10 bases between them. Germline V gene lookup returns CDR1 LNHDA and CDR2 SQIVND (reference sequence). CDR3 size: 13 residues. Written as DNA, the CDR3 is TGTGCCAGTAGTATTGGGCTGGGGTACGAGCAGTACTTC. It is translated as CASSIGLGYEQYF.

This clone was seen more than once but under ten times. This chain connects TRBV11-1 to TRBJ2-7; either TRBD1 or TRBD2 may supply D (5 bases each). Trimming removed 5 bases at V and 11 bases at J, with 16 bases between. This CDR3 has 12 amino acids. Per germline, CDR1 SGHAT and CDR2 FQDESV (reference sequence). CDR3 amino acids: CASSPGPHSKYF. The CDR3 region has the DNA TGTGCCAGCAGCCCGGGACCCCACTCGAAGTACTTC.

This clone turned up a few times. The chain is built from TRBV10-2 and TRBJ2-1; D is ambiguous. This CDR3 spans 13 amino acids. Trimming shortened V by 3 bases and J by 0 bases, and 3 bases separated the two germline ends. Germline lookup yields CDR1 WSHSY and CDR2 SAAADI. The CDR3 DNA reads TGCGCCAGCAGTGACGGCTCCTACAATGAGCAGTTCTTC. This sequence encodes CASSDGSYNEQFF.